The entry below describes one T cell receptor beta chain. Researchers took RNA transcripts and amplified TCR beta CDR3 regions from them. RT-PCR in the first round used HTBI primers; a second-round multiplex PCR followed. In TCRdb, the multiplex PCR reads were re-called with MiXCR into one record per CDR3 protein. The table lists approximately 640,000 distinct CDR3 sequences, over 40% of them singletons, with more than 3% in the top ten. This sample stems from a study of Graves' ophthalmopathy and Graves' hyperthyroidism. Germline V gene lookup returns CDR1 SGHTA and CDR2 FQGNSA. The CDR3 spans 16 residues. V lost 0 bases and J lost 0; bases outside the gene matches: 2.

This clonotype was sampled from an adult man with Graves' ophthalmopathy. The sequencing input was peripheral blood. This chain uses TRBV7-2 with TRBJ1-3; the match to TRBD1 covers 7 bases. The CDR3 nucleotides are TGTGCCAGCAGCTTAGCGGGACAGTCCTCTGGAAACACCATATATTTT. Protein: CASSLAGQSSGNTIYF.